The rows below give T cell receptor beta chains drawn from one sample of a study of T-cell reconstitution after alpha-beta-depleted transplantation in children. TCRdb reanalysed the PCR reads using MiXCR and keeps one entry per CDR3 protein. The data contain more than 400,000 distinct CDR3 sequences, around 46% of them singletons. This material consisted of PBMCs, taken before TCRalphabeta/CD19-depleted stem cell transplant. The origin of the receptors is a girl aged 2-10 years with aplastic anemia, due to receive a stem cell transplant. CDR3s include the opening cysteine and the closing phenylalanine or tryptophan. D genes are given only for firm matches. Not every row has a clone size; where given, it reads once, few, many or a size class.

TRBJ2-1,few,TRBV20-1,NA,TGCAGTGCTAGAGATTTACGGAACTCCTACAATGAGCAGTTCTTC,CSARDLRNSYNEQFF
TRBJ1-1,many,TRBV5-1,TRBD1,TGCGCCAGCAGCCCCCGGGACAGGCTGAGGGCTGAAGCTTTCTTT,CASSPRDRLRAEAFF
TRBJ1-6,NA,TRBV4-2,NA,TGTGCCAGCAGCCCACCGGCACAGGACTTTGTGGCCCTCCACTTT,CASSPPAQDFVALHF
TRBJ1-2,NA,TRBV29-1,NA,TGCAGCGTGGGCCCGTGGGGCAACTATGGCTACACCTTC,CSVGPWGNYGYTF
TRBJ2-5,NA,TRBV7-2,TRBD2,TGTGCCAGCAGCCGAGCCCCAACTAGCGGGGAAGGGACCCAGTACTTC,CASSRAPTSGEGTQYF
TRBJ2-7,few,TRBV5-6,NA,TGTGCCAGCAGTCCAAGCCGCTACGAGCAGTACTTC,CASSPSRYEQYF
TRBJ2-3,NA,TRBV7-2,NA,TGTGCCAGCAGCTCTATAGGTGGAAACACAGATACGCAGTATTTT,CASSSIGGNTDTQYF
TRBJ2-1,NA,TRBV4-2,NA,TGTACCAGCAGACTGGGACCCACAAATGAGCAGTTCTTC,CTSRLGPTNEQFF
TRBJ2-7,many,TRBV10-3,NA,TGTGCCATCAAGTCCCAAGAAGGGGGCTCCTACGAGCAGTACTTC,CAIKSQEGGSYEQYF
TRBJ2-7,NA,TRBV7-2,TRBD2,TGTGCCAGCAGCACCGGGGGGAGCTCCTACGAGCAGTACTTC,CASSTGGSSYEQYF
TRBJ2-1,few,TRBV6-5,TRBD2,TGTGCCAGCAGTTACGAGAGCGGGAGGGCAAGAGAGCAGTTCTTC,CASSYESGRAREQFF
TRBJ2-5,NA,TRBV5-1,NA,TGCGCCAGCAGCTTGCCCCTCGCAGGAGGCCAGGAGACCCAGTACTTC,CASSLPLAGGQETQYF
TRBJ2-1,many,TRBV7-9,TRBD1,TGTGCCAGCAGCTTAGCTCAGGGGGCTCCCAATGAGCAGTTCTTC,CASSLAQGAPNEQFF
TRBJ2-1,many,TRBV29-1,TRBD2,TGCAGCGGGACGGGACTACTCAACAATGAGCAGTTCTTC,CSGTGLLNNEQFF
TRBJ2-2,NA,TRBV6-1,TRBD1,TGTGCCAGCAGATTCGACAGGGGGGACACCGGGGAGCTGTTTTTT,CASRFDRGDTGELFF
TRBJ2-7,few,TRBV6-5,TRBD1,TGTGCCAGCAGTCACGGACAGGCCCGATCCTACGAGCAGTACTTC,CASSHGQARSYEQYF
TRBJ1-1,NA,TRBV7-2,TRBD1,TGTGCCAGCTTTGGACAGGGGGCGGTGGGCACTGAAGCTTTCTTT,CASFGQGAVGTEAFF
TRBJ2-1,NA,TRBV7-1,NA,TGTGCCAGCAGCTCCCTCAGTGAGCAGTTCTTC,CASSSLSEQFF
TRBJ2-1,NA,TRBV7-9,NA,TGTGCCAGCAGCTCCGGGACTCTCTTCAATGAGCAGTTCTTC,CASSSGTLFNEQFF
TRBJ2-3,few,TRBV20-1,TRBD1,TGCAGTGCCTTCGCACCAACAGGGGGCGCTGGCACAGATACGCAGTATTTT,CSAFAPTGGAGTDTQYF
TRBJ1-5,NA,TRBV12-3/TRBV12-4,TRBD1,TGTGCCAGCAGGACACAGGGGAACCAGCCCCAGCATTTT,CASRTQGNQPQHF
TRBJ2-5,NA,TRBV7-7,TRBD2,TGTGCCAGCAGCCCAACCGGGACTAAGGAGACCCAGTACTTC,CASSPTGTKETQYF